This T cell receptor beta chain was profiled in a study of blood T cell repertoires in COVID-19. Trimming left V 0 bases short and J 5 bases short, with 16 bases between. The CDR3 extends over 16 amino acids. Per germline, CDR1 LNHDA and CDR2 SQIVND (reference sequence). During active infection, Seattle patients enrolled and were then monitored through disease. Here immunoSEQ multiplex PCR was the method, and the copy in TCRdb shows in-frame clones only, minus some. This sample has roughly 570,000 clones, with around 90% found just once. This clonotype was sampled from a woman aged 45 to 65 with COVID-19, enrolled during active disease. This rearrangement joins TRBV19 to TRBJ1-1; possible D gene TRBD1, 5 bases. Sequencing was done on a sample of peripheral blood. CDR3 amino acids: CASSIDLRQGETEAFF. The CDR3 DNA reads as TGTGCCAGTAGTATAGATCTCAGGCAGGGTGAAACTGAAGCTTTCTTT.